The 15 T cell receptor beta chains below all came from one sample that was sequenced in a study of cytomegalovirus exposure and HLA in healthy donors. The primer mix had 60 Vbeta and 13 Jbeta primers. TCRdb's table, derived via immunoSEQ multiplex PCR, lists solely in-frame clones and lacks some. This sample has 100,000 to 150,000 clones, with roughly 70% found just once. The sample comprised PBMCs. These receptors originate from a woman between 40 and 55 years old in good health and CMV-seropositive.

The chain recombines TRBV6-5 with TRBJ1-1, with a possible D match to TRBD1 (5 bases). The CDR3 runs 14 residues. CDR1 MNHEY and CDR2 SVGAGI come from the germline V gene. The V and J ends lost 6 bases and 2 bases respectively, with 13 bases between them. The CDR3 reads CASRQDNTNTEAFF. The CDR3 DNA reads TGTGCCAGCAGACAGGACAACACCAACACTGAAGCTTTCTTT.

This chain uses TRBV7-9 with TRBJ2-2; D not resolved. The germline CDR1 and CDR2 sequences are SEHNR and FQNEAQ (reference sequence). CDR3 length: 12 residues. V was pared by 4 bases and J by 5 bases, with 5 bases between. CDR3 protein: CASSYQTGELFF. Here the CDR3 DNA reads TGTGCCAGCAGCTATCAGACCGGGGAGCTGTTTTTT.

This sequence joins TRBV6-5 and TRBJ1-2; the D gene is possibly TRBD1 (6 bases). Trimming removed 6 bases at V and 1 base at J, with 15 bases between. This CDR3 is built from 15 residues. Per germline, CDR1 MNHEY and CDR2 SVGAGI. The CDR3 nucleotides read TGTGCCAGCAGCGTGGACAGCGGCCTTAACTATGGCTACACCTTC. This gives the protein CASSVDSGLNYGYTF.

The CDR3 bases are TGTGCCAGCAGCTTAGTTGGGCTAGCGGGGGGAAATGAGCAGTTCTTC. It specifies CASSLVGLAGGNEQFF. The gene calls are TRBV13 and TRBJ2-1; 11 bases agree with TRBD2. In germline, CDR1 is PRHDT, CDR2 FYEKMQ (reference sequence). V was pared by 1 base and J by 7 bases, with 6 bases of the junction left unmatched. The CDR3 contains 16 residues.

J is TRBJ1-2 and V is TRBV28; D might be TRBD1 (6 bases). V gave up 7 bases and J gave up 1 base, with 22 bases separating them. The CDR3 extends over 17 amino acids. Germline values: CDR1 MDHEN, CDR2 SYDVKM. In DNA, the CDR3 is TGTGCCAGCACCTTTGGGGAGCAGGGGACGTTTAACTATGGCTACACCTTC. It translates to CASTFGEQGTFNYGYTF.

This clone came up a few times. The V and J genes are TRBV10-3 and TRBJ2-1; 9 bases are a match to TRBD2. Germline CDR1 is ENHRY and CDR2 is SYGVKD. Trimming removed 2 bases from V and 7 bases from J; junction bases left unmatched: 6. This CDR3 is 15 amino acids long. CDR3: CAISEGGGAGNEQFF. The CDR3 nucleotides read TGTGCCATCAGTGAGGGCGGGGGGGCCGGGAATGAGCAGTTCTTC.

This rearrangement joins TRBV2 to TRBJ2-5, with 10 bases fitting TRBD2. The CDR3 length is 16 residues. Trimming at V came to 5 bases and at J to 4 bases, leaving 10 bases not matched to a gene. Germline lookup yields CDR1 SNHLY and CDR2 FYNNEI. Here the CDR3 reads CASSPGVAGGGETQYF. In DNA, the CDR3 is TGTGCCAGCAGTCCCGGGGTAGCGGGGGGTGGAGAGACCCAGTACTTC.

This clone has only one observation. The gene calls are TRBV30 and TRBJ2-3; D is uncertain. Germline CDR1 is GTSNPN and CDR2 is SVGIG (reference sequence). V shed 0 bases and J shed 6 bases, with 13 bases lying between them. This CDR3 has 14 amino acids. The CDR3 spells CAWSVPPNLDTQYF. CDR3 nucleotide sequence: TGTGCCTGGAGTGTACCCCCTAACCTGGATACGCAGTATTTT.

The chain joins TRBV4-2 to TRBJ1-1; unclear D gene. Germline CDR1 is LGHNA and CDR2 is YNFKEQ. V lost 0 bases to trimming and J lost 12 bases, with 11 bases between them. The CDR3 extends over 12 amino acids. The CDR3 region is CASSQDGELTFF. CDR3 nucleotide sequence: TGTGCCAGCAGCCAAGACGGGGAACTAACTTTCTTT.

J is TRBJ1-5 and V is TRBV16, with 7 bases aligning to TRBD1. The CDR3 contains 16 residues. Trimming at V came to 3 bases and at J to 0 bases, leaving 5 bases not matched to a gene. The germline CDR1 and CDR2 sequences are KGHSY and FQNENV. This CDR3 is CASSHPEGASNQPQHF. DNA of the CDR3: TGTGCCAGCAGCCACCCAGAGGGGGCTAGCAATCAGCCCCAGCATTTT.

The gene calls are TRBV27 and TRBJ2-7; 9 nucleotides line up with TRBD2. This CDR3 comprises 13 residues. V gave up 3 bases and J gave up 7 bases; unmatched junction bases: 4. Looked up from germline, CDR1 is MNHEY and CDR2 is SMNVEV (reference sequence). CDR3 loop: CASSFAGGPEQYF. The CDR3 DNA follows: TGTGCCAGCAGTTTTGCGGGAGGGCCGGAGCAGTACTTC.

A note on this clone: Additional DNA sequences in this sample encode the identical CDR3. CDR3 coding DNA: TGTGCCTGGTCGAGACAGGGGAATGAAAAACTGTTTTTT. As protein: CAWSRQGNEKLFF. The chain joins TRBV30 to TRBJ1-4; 8 nucleotides align to TRBD1. CDR1 GTSNPN and CDR2 SVGIG come from the germline V gene (reference sequence). The CDR3 has 13 amino acids. With V trimmed by 5 bases and J by 5 bases, 4 bases remained unmatched.

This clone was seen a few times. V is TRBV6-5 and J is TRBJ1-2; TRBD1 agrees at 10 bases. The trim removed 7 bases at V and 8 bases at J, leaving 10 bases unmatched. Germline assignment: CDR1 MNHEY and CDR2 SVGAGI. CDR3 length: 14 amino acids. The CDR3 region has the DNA TGTGCCAGCAATCCTTCGGGACAGGGGATGGGCTACACCTTC. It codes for CASNPSGQGMGYTF.

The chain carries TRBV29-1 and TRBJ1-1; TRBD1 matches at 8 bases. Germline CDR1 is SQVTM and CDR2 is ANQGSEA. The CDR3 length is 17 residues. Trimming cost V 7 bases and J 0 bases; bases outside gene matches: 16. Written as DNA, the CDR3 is TGCAGCGCCCTTACGGCCCAAGGGACAGGAATGAACACTGAAGCTTTCTTT. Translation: CSALTAQGTGMNTEAFF.

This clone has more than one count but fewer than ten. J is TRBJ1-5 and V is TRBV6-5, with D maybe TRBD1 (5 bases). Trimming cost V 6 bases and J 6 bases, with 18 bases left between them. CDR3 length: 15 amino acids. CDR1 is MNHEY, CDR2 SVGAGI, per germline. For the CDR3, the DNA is TGTGCCAGCAGCCCTTCGTCAGGGTCGGGTCAGCCCCAGCATTTT. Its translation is CASSPSSGSGQPQHF.